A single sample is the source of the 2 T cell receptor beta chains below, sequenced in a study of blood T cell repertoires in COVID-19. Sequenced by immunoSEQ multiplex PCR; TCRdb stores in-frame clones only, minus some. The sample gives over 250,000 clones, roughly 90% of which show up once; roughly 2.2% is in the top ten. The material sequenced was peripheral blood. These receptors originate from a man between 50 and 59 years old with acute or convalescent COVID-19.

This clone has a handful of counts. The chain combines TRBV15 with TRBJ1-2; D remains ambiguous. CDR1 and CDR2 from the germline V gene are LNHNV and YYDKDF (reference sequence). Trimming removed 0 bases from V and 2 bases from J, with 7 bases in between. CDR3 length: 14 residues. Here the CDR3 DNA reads TGTGCCACCAGCAGAGATTCACACAACTATGGCTACACCTTC. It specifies CATSRDSHNYGYTF.

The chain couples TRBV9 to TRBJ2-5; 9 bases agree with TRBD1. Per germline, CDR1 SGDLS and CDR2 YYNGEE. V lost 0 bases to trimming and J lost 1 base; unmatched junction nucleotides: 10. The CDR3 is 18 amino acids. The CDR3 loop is CASSVGPGQGIPQETQYF. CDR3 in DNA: TGTGCCAGCAGCGTAGGGCCGGGACAGGGAATCCCCCAAGAGACCCAGTACTTC. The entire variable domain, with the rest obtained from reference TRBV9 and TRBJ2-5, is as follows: DSGVTQTPKHLITATGQRVTLRCSPRSGDLSVYWYQQSLDQGLQFLIQYYNGEERAKGNILERFSAQQFPDLHSELNLSSLELGDSALYFCASSVGPGQGIPQETQYFGPGTRLLVL.